This T cell receptor (beta chain) was captured by sequencing in a study of T cell changes during pregnancy in multiple sclerosis. Measured with immunoSEQ multiplex PCR; TCRdb has only the in-frame clones, and not every one. In the table there are some 80,000 clones, roughly 96% of which are singletons. The clonotype was recovered from a female donor with multiple sclerosis, enrolled in a pregnancy study. The specimen was peripheral blood, collected in the second trimester of pregnancy.

CDR3 in amino acids: CASSPQGTRNTEAFF. In DNA, the CDR3 is TGTGCCAGCTCACCACAGGGGACAAGGAACACTGAAGCTTTCTTT. The J gene is TRBJ1-1, the V gene TRBV18, with a weak D call TRBD1 (6 bases). Germline-derived CDR1 and CDR2 are KGHSH and LQKENI. The CDR3 spans 15 residues. The V gene lost 1 base and the J gene lost 1 base, with 10 bases spanning the gap. The whole variable domain, filled in from reference TRBV18 and TRBJ1-1, reads NAGVMQNPRHLVRRRGQEARLRCSPMKGHSHVYWYRQLPEEGLKFMVYLQKENIIDESGMPKERFSAEFPKEGPSILRIQQVVRGDSAAYFCASSPQGTRNTEAFFGQGTRLTVV.